This T cell receptor (beta chain) was sequenced for a study of blood T cell repertoires in COVID-19. Overall study: Acute and convalescent COVID-19 specimens originated in the United States, Italy and Spain.

Methods used by the authors: Estimation of nucleated cell counts was performed using reference gene primer amplification. Generated by immunoSEQ multiplex PCR, the TCRdb table keeps only in-frame clones and is missing some. V and J calls and clone size are those listed in that table; D and trimming were worked out from the DNA. There are 350,000 or so clones in the sample; roughly nine tenths occur only once, and less than 5% lies in the top ten. V was shortened by 5 bases and J by 8 bases, with 6 bases between the two germline ends. CDR1 is DFQATT and CDR2 is SNEGSKA in the germline V gene (reference sequence). This CDR3 spans 9 amino acids. This clone was counted a few times. Those enrolled in Seattle joined during active infection and were followed longitudinally afterward.

The specimen sequenced was peripheral blood. V and J are TRBV20-1 and TRBJ1-2; D remains unclear. The clonotype was recovered from a woman aged 60-75 years with COVID-19, enrolled during active disease. CDR3 protein: CSALGGYTF. CDR3 nucleotides: TGCAGTGCTCTCGGGGGCTACACCTTC.